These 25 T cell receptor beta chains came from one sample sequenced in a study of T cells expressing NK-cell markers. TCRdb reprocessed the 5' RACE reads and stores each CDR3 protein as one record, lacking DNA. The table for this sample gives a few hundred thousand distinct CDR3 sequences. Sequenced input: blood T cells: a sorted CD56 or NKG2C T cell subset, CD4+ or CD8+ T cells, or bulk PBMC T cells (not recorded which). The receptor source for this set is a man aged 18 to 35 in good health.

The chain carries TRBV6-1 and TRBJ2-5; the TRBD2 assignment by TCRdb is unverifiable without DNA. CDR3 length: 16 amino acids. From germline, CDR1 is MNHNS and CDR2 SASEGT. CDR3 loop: CASSLGGGGIQETQYF.

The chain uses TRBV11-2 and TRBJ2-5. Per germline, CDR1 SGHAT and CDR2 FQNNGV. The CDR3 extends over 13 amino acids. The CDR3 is CASSFRIRETQYF.

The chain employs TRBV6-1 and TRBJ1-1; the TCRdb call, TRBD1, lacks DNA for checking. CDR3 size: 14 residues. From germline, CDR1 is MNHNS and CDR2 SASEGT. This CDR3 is CASSGQGTRSEAFF.

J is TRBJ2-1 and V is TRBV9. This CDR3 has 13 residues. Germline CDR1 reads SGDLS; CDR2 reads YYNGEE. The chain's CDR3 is CASSAEFLNEQFF.

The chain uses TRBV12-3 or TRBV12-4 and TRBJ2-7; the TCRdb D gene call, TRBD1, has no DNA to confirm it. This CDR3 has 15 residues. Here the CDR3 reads CASSPNGGVYDEQYF.

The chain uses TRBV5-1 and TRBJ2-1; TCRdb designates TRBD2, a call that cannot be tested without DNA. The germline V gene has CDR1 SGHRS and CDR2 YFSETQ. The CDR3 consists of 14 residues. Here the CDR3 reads CASSASGVHNEQFF.

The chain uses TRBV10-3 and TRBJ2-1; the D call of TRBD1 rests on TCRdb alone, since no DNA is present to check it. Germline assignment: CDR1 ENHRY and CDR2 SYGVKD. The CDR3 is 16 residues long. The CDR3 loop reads CAISVVAGQGRNEQFF.

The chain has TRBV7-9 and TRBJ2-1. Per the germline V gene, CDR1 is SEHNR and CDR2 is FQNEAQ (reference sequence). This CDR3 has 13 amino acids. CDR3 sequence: CASSFELPNEQFF.

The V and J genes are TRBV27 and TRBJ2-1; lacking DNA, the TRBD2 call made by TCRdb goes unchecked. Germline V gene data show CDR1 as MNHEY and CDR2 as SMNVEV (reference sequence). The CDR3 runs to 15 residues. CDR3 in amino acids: CASSFRADSYNEQFF.

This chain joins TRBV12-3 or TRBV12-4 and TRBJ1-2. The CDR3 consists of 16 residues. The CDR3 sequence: CASSSLALRNSYGYTF.

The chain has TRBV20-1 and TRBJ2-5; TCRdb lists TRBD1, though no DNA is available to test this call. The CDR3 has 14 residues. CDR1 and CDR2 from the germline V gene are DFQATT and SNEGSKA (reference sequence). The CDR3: CSARDRGGWETQYF.

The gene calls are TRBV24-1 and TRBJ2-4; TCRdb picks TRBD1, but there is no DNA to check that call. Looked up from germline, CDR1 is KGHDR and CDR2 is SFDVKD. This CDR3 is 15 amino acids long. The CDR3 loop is CATSDNKGFGDIQYF.

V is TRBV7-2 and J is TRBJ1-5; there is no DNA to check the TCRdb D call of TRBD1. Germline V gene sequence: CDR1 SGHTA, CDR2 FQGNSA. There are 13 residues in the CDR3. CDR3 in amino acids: CASSFRANQPQHF.

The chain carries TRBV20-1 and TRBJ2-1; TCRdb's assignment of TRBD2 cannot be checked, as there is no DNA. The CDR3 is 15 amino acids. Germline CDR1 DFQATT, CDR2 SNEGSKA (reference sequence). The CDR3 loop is CSARWSSGKKREQFF.

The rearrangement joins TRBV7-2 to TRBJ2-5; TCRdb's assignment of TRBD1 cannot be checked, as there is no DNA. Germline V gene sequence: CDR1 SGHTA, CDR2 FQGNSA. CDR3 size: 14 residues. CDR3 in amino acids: CASSPGGGSETQYF.

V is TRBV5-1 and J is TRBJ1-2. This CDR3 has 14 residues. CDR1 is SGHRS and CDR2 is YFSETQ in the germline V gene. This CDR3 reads CASSLAPGRAGYTF.

CDR3 sequence: CASSLVLSVGRKPQETQYF. The chain couples TRBV11-1 to TRBJ2-5; checking the TCRdb D call of TRBD1 is not possible without DNA. CDR1 SGHAT and CDR2 FQDESV come from the germline V gene (reference sequence). This CDR3 is 19 amino acids long.

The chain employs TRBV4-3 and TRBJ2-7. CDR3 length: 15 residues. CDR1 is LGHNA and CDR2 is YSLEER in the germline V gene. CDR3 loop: CASSPVAGGSYEQYF.

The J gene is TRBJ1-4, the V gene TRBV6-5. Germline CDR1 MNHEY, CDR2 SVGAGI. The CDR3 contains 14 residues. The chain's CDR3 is CASSYSVANEKLFF.

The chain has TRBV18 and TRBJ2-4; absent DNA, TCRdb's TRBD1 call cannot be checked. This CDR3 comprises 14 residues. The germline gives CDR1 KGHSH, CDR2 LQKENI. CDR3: CASSQKSPGGMMYF.

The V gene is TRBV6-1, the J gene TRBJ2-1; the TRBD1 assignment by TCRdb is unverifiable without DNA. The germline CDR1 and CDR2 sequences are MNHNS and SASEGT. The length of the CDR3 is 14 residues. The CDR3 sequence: CASVSGGSGDEQFF.

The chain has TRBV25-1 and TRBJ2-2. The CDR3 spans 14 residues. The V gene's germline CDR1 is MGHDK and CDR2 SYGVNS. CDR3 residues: CASSDMRSTGELFF.

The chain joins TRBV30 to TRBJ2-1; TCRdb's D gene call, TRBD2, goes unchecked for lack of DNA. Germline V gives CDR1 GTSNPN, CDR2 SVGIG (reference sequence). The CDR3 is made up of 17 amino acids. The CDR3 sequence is CAWRLKPGLVNADEQFF.

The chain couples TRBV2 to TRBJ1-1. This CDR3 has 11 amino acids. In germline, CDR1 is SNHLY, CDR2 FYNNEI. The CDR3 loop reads CASSVITEAFF.

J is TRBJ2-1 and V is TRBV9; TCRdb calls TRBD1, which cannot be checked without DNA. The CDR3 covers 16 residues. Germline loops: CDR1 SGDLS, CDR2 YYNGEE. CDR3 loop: CASSVGGGGSYNEQFF.